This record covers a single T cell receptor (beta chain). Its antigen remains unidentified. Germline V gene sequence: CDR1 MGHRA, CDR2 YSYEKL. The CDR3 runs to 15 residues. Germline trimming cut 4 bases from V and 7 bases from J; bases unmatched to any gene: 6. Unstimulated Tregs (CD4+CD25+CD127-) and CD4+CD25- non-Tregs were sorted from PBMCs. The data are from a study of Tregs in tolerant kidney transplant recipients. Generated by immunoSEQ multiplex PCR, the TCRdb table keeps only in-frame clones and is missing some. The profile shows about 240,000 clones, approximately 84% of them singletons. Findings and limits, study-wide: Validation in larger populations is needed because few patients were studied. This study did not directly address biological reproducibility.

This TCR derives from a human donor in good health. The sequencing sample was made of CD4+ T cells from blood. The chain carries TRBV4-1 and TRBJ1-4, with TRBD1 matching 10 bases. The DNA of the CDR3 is TGCGCCAGCAGCCCCCGGACAGGGGGAGGTGAAAAACTGTTTTTT. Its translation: CASSPRTGGGEKLFF.